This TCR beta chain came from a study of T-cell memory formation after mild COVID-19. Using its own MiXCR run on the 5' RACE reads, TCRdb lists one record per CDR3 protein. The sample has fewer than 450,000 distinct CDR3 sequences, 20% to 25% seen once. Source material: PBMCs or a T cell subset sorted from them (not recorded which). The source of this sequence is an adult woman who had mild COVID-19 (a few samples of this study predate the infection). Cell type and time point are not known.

The CDR3: CASSLRTSRNEQFF. DNA of the CDR3: TGTGCCAGCAGCTTGCGGACTAGCCGAAATGAGCAGTTCTTC. This rearrangement joins TRBV7-6 to TRBJ2-1, with 8 bases matching TRBD2. Germline V gene sequence: CDR1 SGHVS, CDR2 FNYEAQ. With 3 bases clipped from V and 7 bases from J, the junction kept 5 bases outside the gene matches. The CDR3 consists of 14 residues. Full variable domain (remainder filled in from reference TRBV7-6 and TRBJ2-1): GAGVSQSPRYKVTKRGQDVALRCDPISGHVSLYWYRQALGQGPEFLTYFNYEAQQDKSGLPNDRFSAERPEGSISTLTIQRTEQRDSAMYRCASSLRTSRNEQFFGPGTRLTVL.